This passage covers 9 T cell receptor beta chains from one sample sequenced in a study of blood T cell repertoires in COVID-19 (dated by TCRdb to the early 2020s). Library preparation was by the immunoSEQ multiplex PCR assay. The table was pulled from immuneACCESS by TCRdb, which kept in-frame rearrangements only. Such tables lose some clones; where checked, under half of the loss comes from unresolved V genes, and the rest has no known cause. The sample table shows approximately 670,000 clones, and 90% are seen once. About 0.24% of the sample is held by the ten biggest clonotypes. Sequenced sample: peripheral blood. These receptors were collected from a woman between 18 and 29 years old with acute or convalescent COVID-19.

CDR3 amino acids: CASSILDSLNQPQHF. The CDR3 nucleotides are TGTGCCAGTAGTATATTAGACAGCCTCAATCAGCCCCAGCATTTT. The rearrangement joins TRBV19 to TRBJ1-5; D is possibly TRBD1 (5 bases). Germline loops: CDR1 LNHDA, CDR2 SQIVND (reference sequence). The CDR3 consists of 15 residues. Trimming took off 2 bases at V and 3 bases at J, with 11 bases between the two ends.

This clone was counted ten times or more. The genes are TRBV24-1 and TRBJ2-7; TRBD2 aligns across 15 bases. Per the germline V gene, CDR1 is KGHDR and CDR2 is SFDVKD. The CDR3 is 18 residues long. V shed 3 bases, J shed 1 base, and the junction held 6 bases outside the gene matches. The chain's CDR3 is CATSDPGTSGGYSYEQYF. In nucleotides, the CDR3 is TGTGCCACCAGTGATCCCGGGACTAGCGGGGGGTATTCCTACGAGCAGTACTTC.

The CDR3 loop is CASQTANNEQFF. In DNA form, the CDR3 reads TGTGCCAGCCAGACAGCCAACAATGAGCAGTTCTTC. V gene TRBV2 combines with J gene TRBJ2-1, with D possibly TRBD1 on 5 matching bases. V was cut by 8 bases and J by 5 bases, with 10 bases left in between. This CDR3 spans 12 amino acids. The germline CDR1 and CDR2 sequences are SNHLY and FYNNEI. Looking up the rest from reference TRBV2 and TRBJ2-1 gives the full variable domain: EPEVTQTPSHQVTQMGQEVILRCVPISNHLYFYWYRQILGQKVEFLVSFYNNEISEKSEIFDDQFSVERPDGSNFTLKIRSTKLEDSAMYFCASQTANNEQFFGPGTRLTVL.

This chain connects TRBV7-2 to TRBJ1-1; TRBD1 might be the D (5 bases). Per germline, CDR1 SGHTA and CDR2 FQGNSA. The CDR3 has 14 amino acids. Trimming stripped 0 bases from V and 1 base from J, with 6 bases between. The CDR3 coding sequence is TGTGCCAGCAGCTTAGCGGGGGGGAACACTGAAGCTTTCTTT. Its translation is CASSLAGGNTEAFF.

V is TRBV11-2 and J is TRBJ1-2; weak D call: TRBD1 (6 bases). V was trimmed by 0 bases and J by 3 bases, leaving 11 bases between them. Germline V gives CDR1 SGHAT, CDR2 FQNNGV. This CDR3 contains 15 residues. CDR3 in DNA: TGTGCCAGCAGCTTAGACTCAGGGGAACACTATGGCTACACCTTC. It translates to CASSLDSGEHYGYTF. Looking up the rest from reference TRBV11-2 and TRBJ1-2 gives the full variable domain: EAGVAQSPRYKIIEKRQSVAFWCNPISGHATLYWYQQILGQGPKLLIQFQNNGVVDDSQLPKDRFSAERLKGVDSTLKIQPAKLEDSAVYLCASSLDSGEHYGYTFGSGTRLTVV.

The V gene is TRBV28, the J gene TRBJ1-2; no definite D call. Germline V lookup: CDR1 MDHEN, CDR2 SYDVKM. V was pared by 6 bases and J by 0 bases, with 14 bases between. The CDR3 totals 15 residues. The CDR3 loop is CASRSPEASNYGYTF. As DNA, the CDR3 is TGTGCCAGCAGGTCCCCCGAAGCTTCTAACTATGGCTACACCTTC.

This clone showed up just once. The rearrangement uses TRBV5-4 and TRBJ1-2; 10 nucleotides align to TRBD1. V was clipped by 1 base and J by 5 bases; unmatched bases: 2. CDR1 SGHNT and CDR2 YYREEE come from the germline V gene (reference sequence). The CDR3 is 14 residues long. The chain's CDR3 is CASSLKGQGYGYTF. CDR3 DNA sequence: TGTGCCAGCAGCTTGAAGGGACAGGGGTATGGCTACACCTTC.

The gene calls are TRBV4-2 and TRBJ2-4; a possible D gene is TRBD2 (5 bases). Trimming left V 4 bases short and J 15 bases short, with 16 bases between. CDR1 and CDR2 (germline): LGHNA, YNFKEQ. The CDR3 runs 12 residues. The CDR3 here is CASSPFSVGTYF. CDR3 DNA sequence: TGTGCCAGCAGCCCCTTTAGCGTCGGTACGTACTTC.

This clone was observed once. The chain joins TRBV12-5 to TRBJ2-7; 8 bases are a match to TRBD1. The CDR3 is 13 residues long. Germline V lookup: CDR1 LGHNT, CDR2 FRNRAP. The J segment lost 4 bases and the V segment lost 1 base, leaving 0 bases of the junction unmatched. The DNA for the CDR3 is TGTGCTAGTGGTTTGGGGACAGGGTACGAGCAGTACTTC. Translated: CASGLGTGYEQYF.